The rows below give T cell receptor beta chains drawn from one sample of a study of radiotherapy plus CTLA-4 blockade in lung cancer. Sequencing was performed with immunoSEQ multiplex PCR; in TCRdb, only in-frame clones are kept and a portion is missing. This repertoire shows about 46,000 clones, 60% to 80% found once; its top ten account for around 2.5%. Sequencing used peripheral blood, obtained from a patient treated with radiotherapy plus ipilimumab. The receptor set was obtained from a human donor with non-small cell lung cancer whose response to radiotherapy plus ipilimumab could not be evaluated. The CDR3 runs from the conserved cysteine through the conserved F or W. The D gene is left open where the match is weak. Clone sizes are given selectively: once, few, many, or a class where the clone is expanded.

TRBJ1-3 TRBV6-1 few TRBD1 CASSENRGTGRNTIYF TGTGCCAGCAGTGAGAACCGGGGGACAGGGAGAAACACCATATATTTT
TRBJ2-7 TRBV18 . TRBD1 CASSHPGTGDYEQYF TGTGCCAGCTCACATCCCGGGACAGGAGACTACGAGCAGTACTTC
TRBJ2-5 TRBV4-1 . . CASTLETGLQETQYF TGCGCCAGCACCCTCGAGACAGGACTCCAAGAGACCCAGTACTTC
TRBJ2-1 TRBV7-2 . TRBD2 CATQLAVTYNEQFF TGTGCCACCCAACTAGCGGTGACCTACAATGAGCAGTTCTTC
TRBJ2-5 TRBV27 . . CASGVSGRAQETQYF TGTGCCAGCGGGGTCTCGGGCAGGGCACAAGAGACCCAGTACTTC
TRBJ2-3 TRBV6-4 . TRBD1 CASRADRALTDTQYF TGTGCCAGCAGAGCTGACAGGGCGCTCACAGATACGCAGTATTTT
TRBJ2-3 TRBV7-6 few . CASSLAPSGADTQYF TGTGCCAGCAGCTTAGCCCCCTCGGGGGCAGATACGCAGTATTTT
TRBJ1-4 TRBV18 . . CASSYNEKLFF TGTGCCAGCTCGTATAATGAAAAACTGTTTTTT
TRBJ1-4 TRBV28 . . CASISAGVVANEKLFF TGTGCCAGCATTTCAGCAGGGGTAGTGGCTAATGAAAAACTGTTTTTT
TRBJ1-2 TRBV6-5 . TRBD1 CASSIRDRGYGYTF TGTGCCAGCAGTATCCGGGACAGGGGCTATGGCTACACCTTC
TRBJ2-3 TRBV9 . TRBD2 CASSVVGLVTDTQYF TGTGCCAGCAGCGTAGTGGGACTAGTAACAGATACGCAGTATTTT
TRBJ1-2 TRBV7-9 few TRBD1 CASSRLGQVYGYTF TGTGCCAGCAGCCGCCTGGGACAGGTCTATGGCTACACCTTC
TRBJ1-3 TRBV28 . . CASYPRGGSGNTIYF TGTGCCAGCTATCCAAGGGGAGGTTCTGGAAACACCATATATTTT
TRBJ2-3 TRBV7-3 . TRBD2 CASSFQSGGALDTQYF TGTGCCAGCAGCTTTCAGTCCGGGGGGGCCTTAGATACGCAGTATTTT
TRBJ2-7 TRBV6-6 . TRBD2 CASTPAGAPYEQYF TGTGCCAGCACTCCAGCGGGAGCCCCCTACGAGCAGTACTTC
TRBJ2-3 TRBV11-3 . TRBD2 CASSLIAGGQADTQYF TGTGCCAGCAGTCTCATAGCGGGAGGTCAGGCAGATACGCAGTATTTT
TRBJ2-1 TRBV5-1 . TRBD2 CASSLVSFSGRGYNEQFF TGCGCCAGCAGCTTGGTCTCCTTTAGCGGGAGAGGCTACAATGAGCAGTTCTTC
TRBJ2-1 TRBV4-3 . . CASSRASGRYYNEQFF TGCGCCAGCAGCCGAGCCTCGGGGAGATACTACAATGAGCAGTTCTTC
TRBJ1-5 TRBV6-5 . . CASSYARNQPQHF TGTGCCAGCAGTTACGCGAGGAATCAGCCCCAGCATTTT
TRBJ1-3 TRBV20-1 medium-sized . CSAEVGNTIYF TGCAGTGCTGAGGTTGGAAACACCATATATTTT
TRBJ2-2 TRBV7-2 few TRBD2 CASSFGLLASNTGELFF TGTGCCAGCAGCTTCGGTCTACTAGCGTCGAACACCGGGGAGCTGTTTTTT
TRBJ2-1 TRBV2 . TRBD2 CASKFTSGPAGEQFF TGTGCCAGCAAGTTCACTAGCGGGCCGGCGGGGGAGCAGTTCTTC
TRBJ1-1 TRBV5-1 . . CASSLGGNTEAFF TGCGCCAGCAGCTTGGGAGGTAACACTGAAGCTTTCTTT
TRBJ2-7 TRBV4-2 . TRBD2 CASRPLAGGSYEQYF TGTGCCAGCAGACCCCTAGCGGGAGGATCCTACGAGCAGTACTTC
TRBJ2-2 TRBV28 once . CASSILNTGELFF TGTGCCAGCAGTATCCTGAACACCGGGGAGCTGTTTTTT
TRBJ2-7 TRBV6-6 . . CASSLRGGYEQYF TGTGCCAGCAGTTTGAGGGGAGGCTACGAGCAGTACTTC
TRBJ2-2 TRBV6-5 . . CASSYVSGTGELFF TGTGCCAGCAGTTACGTTTCAGGGACCGGGGAGCTGTTTTTT
TRBJ1-5 TRBV5-8 few TRBD1 CASSRITGGNQPQHF TGTGCCAGCAGCCGAATAACAGGGGGCAATCAGCCCCAGCATTTT
TRBJ1-5 TRBV28 . . CASSIPQVQPQHF TGTGCCAGCAGCATCCCCCAGGTCCAGCCCCAGCATTTT
TRBJ1-1 TRBV18 . . CASSPMAVQNTEAFF TGTGCCAGCTCACCAATGGCAGTACAGAACACTGAAGCTTTCTTT
TRBJ2-7 TRBV5-1 . TRBD2 CASSPGLAGGRDEQYF TGCGCCAGCAGCCCGGGACTAGCGGGAGGTAGGGACGAGCAGTACTTC
TRBJ2-2 TRBV2 . TRBD1 CASKGDRGQPGELFF TGTGCCAGCAAAGGGGACAGGGGGCAGCCGGGGGAGCTGTTTTTT
TRBJ1-4 TRBV5-6 . . CASTKTGEFLIEKLFF TGTGCCAGCACCAAAACCGGGGAGTTTCTTATTGAAAAACTGTTTTTT
TRBJ2-2 TRBV30 . TRBD1 CACGQGNTGELFF TGTGCCTGCGGACAGGGGAACACCGGGGAGCTGTTTTTT
TRBJ2-1 TRBV4-1 . . CASSQDDYKNEQFF TGCGCCAGCAGCCAAGACGACTACAAGAATGAGCAGTTCTTC
TRBJ1-5 TRBV6-1 . . CASSGDSIQPQHF TGTGCCAGCAGCGGGGACTCTATTCAGCCCCAGCATTTT
TRBJ2-5 TRBV28 . TRBD1 CACRPGQGRETQYF TGTGCCTGCAGACCGGGACAGGGTAGAGAGACCCAGTACTTC
TRBJ1-2 TRBV4-1 . . CASSQDDSSNYGYTF TGCGCCAGCAGCCAAGATGACAGCTCTAACTATGGCTACACCTTC
TRBJ1-3 TRBV4-3 few . CASSRVDIVAPRNTIYF TGCGCCAGCAGCCGGGTGGATATTGTAGCCCCGCGAAACACCATATATTTT
TRBJ2-7 TRBV6-5 few TRBD1 CASSPSTGPYEQYF TGTGCCAGCAGCCCTTCGACAGGGCCCTACGAGCAGTACTTC
TRBJ2-7 TRBV6-5 once TRBD1 CASSYKGQGREQYF TGTGCCAGCAGTTACAAGGGACAGGGTCGCGAGCAGTACTTC
TRBJ1-5 TRBV28 . . CASSLPQARPNQPQHF TGTGCCAGCAGTTTGCCGCAGGCCCGGCCGAATCAGCCCCAGCATTTT
TRBJ2-3 TRBV19 . TRBD2 CASNVAGRPDTQYF TGTGCCAGTAATGTAGCGGGAAGGCCAGATACGCAGTATTTT